The present T cell receptor beta chain was sequenced within a study of OX40 agonist ivuxolimab in advanced cancers. Germline V gives CDR1 SQVTM, CDR2 ANQGSEA. V shed 7 bases, J shed 4 bases, and the junction held 3 bases outside the gene matches. The CDR3 totals 12 residues. Using immunoSEQ multiplex PCR, the repertoire was profiled, and TCRdb retains in-frame clones only, with some absent. Found here are fewer than 80,000 clones, around four fifths of them singletons; the top ten hold around 6.4%. The TCR was taken from an adult with an advanced solid tumor such as melanoma, head and neck, liver or kidney cancer. The source material was CD4+ or CD8+ T cells sorted from blood, sampled in a trial of the OX40 agonist ivuxolimab. The rearrangement uses TRBV29-1 and TRBJ2-1; 8 bases are shared with TRBD2. In nucleotides, the CDR3 is TGCAGCGCTACTAGCGGATACAATGAGCAGTTCTTC. Translation: CSATSGYNEQFF.